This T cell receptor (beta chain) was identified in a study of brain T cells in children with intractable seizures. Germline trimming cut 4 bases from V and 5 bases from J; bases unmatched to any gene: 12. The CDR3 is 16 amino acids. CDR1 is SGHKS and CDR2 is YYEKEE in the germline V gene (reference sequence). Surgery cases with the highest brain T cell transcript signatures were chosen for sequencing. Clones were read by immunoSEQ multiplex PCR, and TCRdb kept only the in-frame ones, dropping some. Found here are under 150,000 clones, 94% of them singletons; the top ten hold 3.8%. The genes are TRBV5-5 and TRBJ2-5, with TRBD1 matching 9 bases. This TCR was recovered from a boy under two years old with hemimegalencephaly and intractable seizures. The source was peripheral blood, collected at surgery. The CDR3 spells CASSRPPTGGMETQYF. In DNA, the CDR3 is TGTGCCAGCAGCCGGCCCCCTACAGGGGGCATGGAGACCCAGTACTTC.